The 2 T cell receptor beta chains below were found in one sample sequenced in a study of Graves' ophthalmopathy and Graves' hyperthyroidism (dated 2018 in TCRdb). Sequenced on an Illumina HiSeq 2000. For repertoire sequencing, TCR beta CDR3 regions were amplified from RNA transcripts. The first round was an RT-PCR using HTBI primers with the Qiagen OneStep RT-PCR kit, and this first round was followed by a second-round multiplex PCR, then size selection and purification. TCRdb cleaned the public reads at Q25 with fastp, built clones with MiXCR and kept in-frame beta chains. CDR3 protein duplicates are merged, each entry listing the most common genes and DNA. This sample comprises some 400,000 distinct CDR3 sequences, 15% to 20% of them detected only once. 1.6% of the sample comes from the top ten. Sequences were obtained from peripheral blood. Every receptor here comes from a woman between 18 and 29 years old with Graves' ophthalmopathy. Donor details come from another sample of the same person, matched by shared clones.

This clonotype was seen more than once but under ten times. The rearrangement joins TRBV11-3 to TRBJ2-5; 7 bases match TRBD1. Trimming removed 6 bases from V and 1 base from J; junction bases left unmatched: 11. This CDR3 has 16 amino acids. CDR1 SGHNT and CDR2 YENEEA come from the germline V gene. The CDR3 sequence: CASSRSLQGTQETQYF. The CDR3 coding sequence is TGTGCCAGCAGTCGCTCCCTACAGGGGACCCAAGAGACCCAGTACTTC.

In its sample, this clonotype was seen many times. The CDR3 sequence is CASITRQGFTYEQYF. The CDR3 DNA reads as TGTGCCAGCATTACACGACAGGGTTTTACCTACGAGCAGTACTTC. The V gene is TRBV6-5, the J gene TRBJ2-7; 7 positions match TRBD1. The junction had 11 bases not matched to a gene; V was cut back by 7 bases and J by 2 bases. This CDR3 region has 15 residues. Germline CDR1 is MNHEY and CDR2 is SVGAGI.